This T cell receptor beta chain was sequenced for a study of regulatory T cells in long-lasting Graves disease. For the study at large: The criterion for persistent Graves' disease was over 5 years of antithyroid drugs with positive TSH receptor antibodies. The study's findings and limits: The study found TRBV28, TRBJ1-2 and TRBJ2-5 favored in persistent disease. Relative to new patients (under 1,000), persistent patients exhibited greater sharing of public clonotypes (around 3,000).

This clonotype has more than one count but fewer than ten. What it binds is unknown. One end of the junction is discordant with germline, which a read error may explain. Time point indicated: persistent/refractory GD, antithyroid drugs over 5 years with positive TRAb. With RNA extracted from PBMCs as input, the TCR library was made. The germline CDR1 and CDR2 sequences are PRHDT and FYEKMQ (reference sequence). The CDR3 consists of 17 residues. HTBI primers from iRepertoire and Arm-PCR of CDR3 regions yielded the TCR beta libraries. Per the authors' pipeline: Sequenced samples collectively carried about 62 TRBV and some 15 TRBJ segments. TCRdb recomputed calls from the multiplex PCR reads with MiXCR, one row per CDR3 protein. TCRdb assigned the V and J calls; the authors' analysis was not used. The sample holds 350,000 to 500,000 distinct CDR3 sequences, 21% seen once.

This specimen consisted of peripheral blood mononuclear cells (PBMCs), obtained when the disease was refractory, from a patient treated with antithyroid drugs. This receptor was taken from a female donor with Graves disease. The chain couples TRBV13 to TRBJ1-6; 10 nucleotides agree with TRBD1. CDR3 residues: CASSLGGQGAYNSPLHF. CDR3 in DNA: TGTGCCAGCAGCCTAGGAGGACAGGGGGCCTATAATTCACCCCTCCACTTT.